Listed here are 16 T cell receptor beta chains from one sample, sequenced in a study of T cells in Graves' hyperthyroidism and ophthalmopathy. Regions amplified from RNA transcripts were the TCR beta CDR3 regions. In the first-round RT-PCR of the TCR CDR3, the HTBI primer set was used. TCRdb independently ran MiXCR on the multiplex PCR reads; one entry per CDR3 protein. The sample holds hundreds of thousands of distinct CDR3 sequences, roughly 15% seen once. Sequenced sample: blood. All receptors come from a woman between 50 and 59 years old with Graves' ophthalmopathy.

This clonotype was counted only a few times. The chain couples TRBV20-1 to TRBJ2-5; unclear D gene. Germline CDR1 and CDR2: DFQATT and SNEGSKA (reference sequence). V dropped 4 bases and J dropped 7 bases, with 13 bases sitting between them. The CDR3 has 12 residues. In nucleotides, the CDR3 is TGCAGTGCTACCGGAAGGGTGTGGACCCAGTACTTC. Protein sequence: CSATGRVWTQYF.

Turning to this clonotype: A much larger clone lies one base from this, so it may be a read error. This CDR3 is missing its conserved last phenylalanine or tryptophan, likely due to a read error. J is TRBJ2-1 and V is TRBV29-1; 10 bases match TRBD2. The CDR3 sequence is 16 residues long. Unmatched junction bases numbered 9, after V lost 1 base and J lost 6 bases. Germline CDR1 SQVTM, CDR2 ANQGSEA. The CDR3 DNA follows: TGCAGCGTTGAAGCCCAGCGGGAGGGCCTAATCAATGAGCAGTTCCTC. Its protein product is CSVEAQREGLINEQFL.

About this clonotype: This may stem from a read error, because a much larger clone lies one nucleotide away. The chain combines TRBV28 with TRBJ2-2; 8 positions agree with TRBD1. The CDR3 spans 15 residues. Germline lookup yields CDR1 MDHEN and CDR2 SYDVKM. The V gene end was trimmed by 7 bases and the J gene end by 7 bases; junction bases not matched to a gene: 11. The CDR3 DNA follows: TGTGCCAGCATCAATTCCAGGGGGCTGGGCGGGGAGCTGTTTTTT. Translated: CASINSRGLGGELFF.

This clonotype was recorded a few times. The CDR3 region is CSANLGTDQPQHF. The CDR3 coding sequence is TGCAGTGCTAACTTAGGGACAGATCAGCCCCAGCATTTT. The V and J genes are TRBV20-1 and TRBJ1-5; 7 nucleotides match TRBD1. This CDR3 is built from 13 residues. Germline assignment: CDR1 DFQATT and CDR2 SNEGSKA (reference sequence). The ends lost 4 bases at V and 5 bases at J; junction bases unmatched: 5.

In its sample, this clonotype was seen many times. The chain carries TRBV7-2 and TRBJ1-2; 12 nucleotides agree with TRBD1. In germline, CDR1 is SGHTA, CDR2 FQGNSA. After removal of 5 bases from V and 8 bases from J, the junction contained 6 bases not matched to a gene. CDR3 length equals 14 residues. The CDR3 sequence is CASSAGQGAWGYTF. CDR3 in DNA: TGTGCCAGCAGCGCGGGACAGGGGGCATGGGGCTACACCTTC.

The chain joins TRBV20-1 to TRBJ2-3; D not certain. The CDR3 sequence is 13 residues long. Trimming took off 6 bases at V and 10 bases at J, with 20 bases between the two ends. Per germline, CDR1 DFQATT and CDR2 SNEGSKA (reference sequence). CDR3 in DNA: TGCAGTGCCCCCTCCGGGCCCTCTTTACCGCAGTATTTT. As protein: CSAPSGPSLPQYF.

This clonotype was seen more than once but under ten times. The V gene is TRBV19, the J gene TRBJ2-1; 14 bases are shared with TRBD2. The junction had 4 bases not matched to a gene; V was cut back by 3 bases and J by 6 bases. The germline gives CDR1 LNHDA, CDR2 SQIVND (reference sequence). This CDR3 is built from 16 residues. The DNA of the CDR3 is TGTGCCAGTAGTATCCGGACTAGCGGGGGGATCAATGAGCAGTTCTTC. Translated: CASSIRTSGGINEQFF.

This clonotype showed up many times. The chain uses TRBV5-1 and TRBJ2-4; no reliable D call. The CDR3 length is 16 residues. CDR1 and CDR2 (germline): SGHRS, YFSETQ. V lost 0 bases and J lost 0, with 10 bases in between. CDR3 nucleotides: TGCGCCAGCAGCTTGGATAGGACCCTAGCCAAAAACATTCAGTACTTC. Amino acid sequence: CASSLDRTLAKNIQYF. The complete variable domain, with remaining parts taken from reference TRBV5-1 and TRBJ2-4, reads KAGVTQTPRYLIKTRGQQVTLSCSPISGHRSVSWYQQTPGQGLQFLFEYFSETQRNKGNFPGRFSGRQFSNSRSEMNVSTLELGDSALYLCASSLDRTLAKNIQYFGAGTRLSVL.

The J gene is TRBJ2-5, the V gene TRBV28; D not resolved. The CDR3 is 14 amino acids. The V gene lost 6 bases and the J gene lost 2 bases, with 13 bases spanning the gap. Germline V gene sequence: CDR1 MDHEN, CDR2 SYDVKM. The chain's CDR3 is CASSSPQAQETQYF. In nucleotides, the CDR3 is TGTGCCAGCAGCTCCCCGCAGGCGCAAGAGACCCAGTACTTC.

This chain uses TRBV7-9 with TRBJ2-5; TRBD2 agrees at 10 bases. This CDR3 is built from 15 residues. Looked up from germline, CDR1 is SEHNR and CDR2 is FQNEAQ (reference sequence). Unmatched junction bases numbered 8, after V lost 5 bases and J lost 5 bases. In DNA form, the CDR3 reads TGTGCCAGCAGCCCGAGCGGGAGGGCCAGGGAGACCCAGTACTTC. It translates to CASSPSGRARETQYF.

The V gene is TRBV6-2 or TRBV6-3, the J gene TRBJ2-7; tentative D call: TRBD1 (5 bases). The CDR3 length is 17 residues. V lost 0 bases, J lost 0 bases, and 15 bases lay in between. CDR1 is MNHEY, CDR2 SVGEGT, per germline. The DNA for the CDR3 is TGTGCCAGCAGTTACTCCTTTGACAGCCAAAGCTCCTACGAGCAGTACTTC. Translating it yields CASSYSFDSQSSYEQYF.

This clonotype was picked up many times. This sequence joins TRBV3-1 and TRBJ2-3, with a tentative D call TRBD1 (5 bases). Trimming took off 4 bases at V and 0 bases at J, with 11 bases between the two ends. Per germline, CDR1 LGHDT and CDR2 YNNKEL (reference sequence). This CDR3 has 15 residues. The CDR3 protein is CASSRGAHSTDTQYF. Here the CDR3 DNA reads TGTGCCAGCAGCCGGGGCGCCCATAGCACAGATACGCAGTATTTT.

The sample holds many counts of this clonotype. This chain joins TRBV7-2 and TRBJ1-1; 7 bases fit TRBD1. Germline CDR1 SGHTA, CDR2 FQGNSA. J was trimmed by 6 bases and V by 5 bases; bases with no gene match: 15. The CDR3 has 16 residues. The CDR3 spells CASSPSRGRFLPEAFF. The CDR3 DNA follows: TGTGCCAGCAGCCCTTCAAGGGGGCGCTTTCTTCCTGAAGCTTTCTTT.

This clonotype was observed many times. The genes are TRBV5-5 and TRBJ1-2, with TRBD1 as a possible D gene (6 bases). The germline V gene encodes CDR1 SGHKS and CDR2 YYEKEE (reference sequence). V lost 2 bases, J lost 3 bases, and 14 bases lay in between. The CDR3 sequence is 15 residues long. The CDR3 DNA sequence: TGTGCCAGCAGCTTTTGGGGGCGTCGGTACTATGGCTACACCTTC. Residues: CASSFWGRRYYGYTF.

This clonotype was counted at least ten times. V gene TRBV28 combines with J gene TRBJ2-7; D could derive from TRBD1 or TRBD2 (6 bases each). V lost 3 bases and J 3 bases, leaving 15 bases between the germline ends. Germline CDR1 is MDHEN and CDR2 is SYDVKM. CDR3 size: 15 residues. CDR3 amino acids: CASSLGMGGFYEQYF. CDR3 bases: TGTGCCAGCAGTTTGGGCATGGGGGGCTTCTACGAGCAGTACTTC.

In regard to this clonotype: A much larger clone differs from this one at a single base, so this may be a read error. The chain employs TRBV24-1 and TRBJ2-2; 7 nucleotides align to TRBD2. CDR3 length equals 16 residues. The trim removed 4 bases at V and 6 bases at J, leaving 10 bases unmatched. Germline loops: CDR1 KGHDR, CDR2 SFDVKD. The CDR3 nucleotides read TGTGCCACCAGTGACGCCGGGACTAATGCCCCCGGGGAGCTGTTTTTT. Its translation: CATSDAGTNAPGELFF.